The following is a TCR beta chain sequence with its context. Antigen unknown. The PCR ran on 60 Vbeta and 13 Jbeta primers. Sequencing was performed with immunoSEQ multiplex PCR; in TCRdb, only in-frame clones are kept and a portion is missing. The sample lists 200,000 to 250,000 clones, about three quarters occurring once. The sample comes from a study of cytomegalovirus exposure and HLA in healthy donors. Study-wide results and limits: TCR beta V- and J-gene trimming, according to a later analysis, was linked to a missense DCLRE1C variant.

CDR1 and CDR2 from the germline V gene are SGHTS and YDEGEE. CDR3 length: 14 residues. Trimming shortened V by 1 base and J by 4 bases, and 9 bases separated the two germline ends. The TCR sequence derives from an older woman in good health and CMV-seropositive. Sequenced material: PBMCs. The rearrangement links TRBV5-8 to TRBJ1-3; D unclear. CDR3 protein: CASSLMFSGNTIYF. Here the CDR3 DNA reads TGTGCCAGCAGCTTGATGTTCTCCGGAAACACCATATATTTT.